Below are 11 T cell receptor beta chains sequenced from a single sample in a study of blood T cell repertoires in COVID-19. The method was immunoSEQ multiplex PCR; TCRdb's version includes in-frame clones alone and lacks a portion of them. The table shows tens of thousands of clones, with around 90% occurring only once. The sample consisted of peripheral blood. The source of these receptors is a male donor with acute or convalescent COVID-19.

The V and J genes are TRBV19 and TRBJ2-7; 9 bases line up with TRBD1. The J segment lost 3 bases and the V segment lost 6 bases, leaving 6 bases of the junction unmatched. The CDR3 spans 14 residues. Germline loops: CDR1 LNHDA, CDR2 SQIVND (reference sequence). The CDR3 sequence is CASSPETGGYEQYF. CDR3 nucleotides: TGTGCCAGTAGCCCAGAGACAGGGGGCTACGAGCAGTACTTC.

The chain links TRBV6-2 or TRBV6-3 to TRBJ2-7, with 10 bases that match TRBD2. The V gene's germline CDR1 is MNHEY and CDR2 SVGEGT. With V trimmed by 8 bases and J by 5 bases, 3 bases remained unmatched. The CDR3 is made up of 12 amino acids. The CDR3 protein is CASCLAGDEQYF. DNA of the CDR3: TGTGCCAGCTGCCTAGCGGGGGACGAGCAGTACTTC.

The chain uses TRBV19 and TRBJ2-7, with 7 positions matching TRBD1. The CDR3 is 18 residues long. CDR1 is LNHDA and CDR2 is SQIVND in the germline V gene (reference sequence). The trim removed 4 bases at V and 2 bases at J, leaving 17 bases unmatched. CDR3 coding DNA: TGTGCCAGTAGTACTACCGGGACAGACGACGCAAAGACCTACGAGCAGTACTTC. Protein sequence: CASSTTGTDDAKTYEQYF.

The chain is built from TRBV5-1 and TRBJ2-7, with TRBD1 matching 7 bases. With 1 base clipped from V and 1 base from J, the junction kept 8 bases outside the gene matches. CDR1 is SGHRS, CDR2 YFSETQ, per germline. CDR3 size: 16 residues. The CDR3 DNA sequence: TGCGCCAGCAGCTTGTTAGGATCGGGACAGTCCTACGAGCAGTACTTC. Protein: CASSLLGSGQSYEQYF.

With respect to this clone: The junction and the germline gene differ at one end; a read error may be behind it. This chain links TRBV2 with TRBJ2-1, with 8 bases identical to TRBD2. The germline V gene encodes CDR1 SNHLY and CDR2 FYNNEI. The CDR3 contains 19 residues. This CDR3 is CASSLEVAAGGLGRPPSLF. DNA for the CDR3: TGTGCCAGCAGCTTGGAGGTCGCGGCGGGGGGTTTGGGTCGTCCCCCTTCGCTCTTC.

This sequence joins TRBV9 and TRBJ1-3; TRBD1 is a possible D gene (5 bases). This CDR3 region has 15 residues. Germline CDR1 is SGDLS and CDR2 is YYNGEE. The ends were cut back, 0 bases at V and 5 bases at J, with 12 bases in the middle. The CDR3 is CASSVGGDYRNTIYF. The CDR3 nucleotides are TGTGCCAGCAGCGTAGGGGGGGATTATAGAAACACCATATATTTT.

V usage is TRBV7-2 and J usage is TRBJ1-1, with no clear D. Germline CDR1 and CDR2: SGHTA and FQGNSA. Trimming shortened V by 2 bases and J by 4 bases, and 8 bases separated the two germline ends. The CDR3 consists of 13 residues. The CDR3 protein is CASSLWRSTEAFF. The CDR3 nucleotides are TGTGCCAGCAGCTTATGGAGGAGCACTGAAGCTTTCTTT.

This chain links TRBV2 with TRBJ2-3; tentative D call: TRBD1 (5 bases). V lost 4 bases, J lost 2 bases, and 10 bases lay in between. CDR1 is SNHLY and CDR2 is FYNNEI in the germline V gene. The CDR3 runs 14 residues. CDR3 nucleotide sequence: TGTGCCAGCAGTGCACAGGTTCTCACAGATACGCAGTATTTT. Protein product: CASSAQVLTDTQYF.

The chain combines TRBV12-1 with TRBJ1-1. TRBV12-1 is labeled a pseudogene. This CDR3 is 15 amino acids long. The CDR3 is CASTPSGLAHTEAFF. The CDR3 nucleotides read TGTGCCAGCACCCCTTCGGGACTCGCGCACACTGAAGCTTTCTTT.

The V gene is TRBV3-1 (or the pseudogene TRBV3-2), the J gene TRBJ2-6; D ambiguous. Trimming took 0 bases from V and 1 from J, leaving 16 bases between them. Germline V gene sequence: CDR1 LGHDT, CDR2 YNNKEL (reference sequence). This CDR3 is 19 amino acids long. This chain's CDR3 is CASSQEPPRGGSGANVLTF. In nucleotides, the CDR3 is TGTGCCAGCAGCCAAGAGCCACCCCGCGGTGGGTCTGGGGCCAACGTCCTGACTTTC.

The J gene is TRBJ1-1, the V gene TRBV7-9; D unclear. V dropped 5 bases and J dropped 2 bases, with 9 bases sitting between them. The CDR3 contains 13 residues. The germline CDR1 and CDR2 sequences are SEHNR and FQNEAQ (reference sequence). In DNA, the CDR3 is TGTGCCAGCAGCCAAGGAGCAAACACTGAAGCTTTCTTT. Amino acids: CASSQGANTEAFF.